The 14 T cell receptor beta chains below come from one sample, sequenced in a study of regulatory T cells in long-lasting Graves disease. iRepertoire HTBI primers and Arm-PCR of CDR3 regions built TCR beta libraries. One entry per CDR3 protein results from TCRdb running MiXCR on the multiplex PCR reads. The sample lists roughly 500,000 distinct CDR3 sequences, 13% seen once, with under 10% in the top ten. Stated time point: newly diagnosed GD, antithyroid drugs for less than 3 months. Generation of the TCR library employed RNA extracted from PBMCs. This sample also appeared in a second study, on T cells in Graves' hyperthyroidism and ophthalmopathy.

The source was peripheral blood mononuclear cells (PBMCs), collected at new diagnosis, from a patient treated with antithyroid drugs. The origin of the receptors is a man aged 25-45 years with Graves disease.

The chain is built from TRBV30 and TRBJ2-3; TRBD2 matches at 7 bases. Trimming took 5 bases from V and 8 from J; bases not matched to a gene: 13. Germline CDR1 GTSNPN, CDR2 SVGIG (reference sequence). The CDR3 is 14 residues long. The DNA of the CDR3 is TGTGCCTGGGGGGGGGGGAGCACAGTTGGTACGCAGTATTTT. This codes for CAWGGGSTVGTQYF.

This clonotype was seen repeatedly, ten times or more. This rearrangement joins TRBV29-1 to TRBJ1-3; D is unresolved. CDR3 length: 14 residues. V gave up 0 bases and J gave up 2 bases, with 8 bases separating them. Germline CDR1 is SQVTM and CDR2 is ANQGSEA. The DNA for the CDR3 is TGCAGCGTTGAAGATCCCGGGGCTGGAAACACCATATATTTT. This translates into CSVEDPGAGNTIYF.

A note on this clonotype: Sequence at one end of the junction differs from germline and may be a read error. CDR3 region: CASPPAGGHYGYTF. The CDR3 bases are TGTGCCAGCCCACCGGCCGGGGGGCACTATGGCTACACCTTC. The V gene is TRBV10-2, the J gene TRBJ1-2, with D tentatively TRBD1 (6 bases). Germline CDR1 is WSHSY and CDR2 is SAAADI. The CDR3 runs to 14 residues.

This clonotype came up many times. The V call is TRBV20-1, the J call TRBJ2-7; D gene ambiguous. CDR3 length: 14 residues. In germline, CDR1 is DFQATT, CDR2 SNEGSKA (reference sequence). The V end lost 0 bases, the J end lost 6 bases, and 15 bases lay between the germline ends. CDR3 sequence reads: CSARDLLRVPEQYF. CDR3 DNA sequence: TGCAGTGCTAGAGATTTGCTTCGTGTCCCCGAGCAGTACTTC.

Only one count was recorded for this clonotype. The V gene is TRBV3-1, the J gene TRBJ2-1, with D perhaps TRBD1 or TRBD2 (7 bases each). V shed 7 bases and J shed 7 bases, with 17 bases lying between them. Germline V gene sequence: CDR1 LGHDT, CDR2 YNNKEL (reference sequence). The CDR3 is 14 amino acids. The CDR3 is CASIGGRGQNEQFF. The CDR3 DNA sequence: TGTGCCAGCATCGGGGGGAGGGGGCAGAATGAGCAGTTCTTC.

A few counts support this clonotype. The rearrangement links TRBV30 to TRBJ1-6, with D unresolved. The CDR3 runs to 14 residues. Trimming took 2 bases from V and 13 from J, leaving 18 bases between them. The germline gives CDR1 GTSNPN, CDR2 SVGIG (reference sequence). The CDR3 coding sequence is TGTGCCTGGAGTCTACAGCCCCGCTTGGGGCCCCTCCACTTT. Amino acid sequence: CAWSLQPRLGPLHF.

V and J are TRBV20-1 and TRBJ2-3; 11 bases match TRBD2. CDR1 is DFQATT, CDR2 SNEGSKA, per germline (reference sequence). There are 19 residues in the CDR3. V lost 0 bases to trimming and J lost 0 bases; unmatched junction nucleotides: 11. CDR3 nucleotide sequence: TGCAGTGCTAGAGATTGGACTAGCGGGCCGCGTACTAGCACAGATACGCAGTATTTT. Residues: CSARDWTSGPRTSTDTQYF.

This clonotype has a count of ten or more. The V gene is TRBV30, the J gene TRBJ2-7, with no clear D. The CDR3 length is 14 residues. Germline CDR1 GTSNPN, CDR2 SVGIG (reference sequence). V lost 0 bases, J lost 1 base, and 10 bases lay in between. In DNA, the CDR3 is TGTGCCTGGAGTGTAACCAGGCGGTCCTACGAGCAGTACTTC. Amino acids: CAWSVTRRSYEQYF.

V is TRBV6-5 and J is TRBJ2-3; 14 nucleotides align to TRBD2. The germline V gene has CDR1 MNHEY and CDR2 SVGAGI. This CDR3 spans 16 amino acids. Trimming removed 7 bases from V and 2 bases from J; junction bases left unmatched: 5. The CDR3 sequence: CASNPTSGRATDTQYF. The CDR3 DNA reads as TGTGCCAGCAACCCGACTAGCGGGAGGGCCACAGATACGCAGTATTTT.

The chain joins TRBV6-2 or TRBV6-3 to TRBJ1-5, with 7 positions matching TRBD1. Germline V gene lookup returns CDR1 MNHEY and CDR2 SVGEGT. V gave up 6 bases and J gave up 1 base; unmatched junction bases: 6. The CDR3 contains 15 residues. The CDR3 DNA is TGTGCCAGCAGGATCTTCAGGGGGAGCAATCAGCCCCAGCATTTT. This encodes CASRIFRGSNQPQHF.

This clonotype came up a few times. The gene calls are TRBV4-1 and TRBJ2-1; D gene uncertain. V shed 2 bases and J shed 5 bases, with 13 bases lying between them. CDR3 length equals 15 residues. Germline-derived CDR1 and CDR2 are MGHRA and YSYEKL. The CDR3 spells CASSQSGQVNNEQFF. The CDR3 nucleotides are TGCGCCAGCAGCCAATCCGGGCAGGTGAACAATGAGCAGTTCTTC.

At least ten counts were recorded for this clonotype. V gene TRBV5-1 combines with J gene TRBJ1-1, with D maybe TRBD1 (6 bases). The germline gives CDR1 SGHRS, CDR2 YFSETQ. V dropped 2 bases and J dropped 7 bases, with 12 bases sitting between them. This CDR3 contains 13 residues. This CDR3 is CASSFAGAGEAFF. DNA of the CDR3: TGCGCCAGCAGCTTTGCGGGGGCAGGTGAAGCTTTCTTT.

This chain connects TRBV19 to TRBJ1-5, with 7 bases that match TRBD1. The length of the CDR3 is 14 residues. CDR1 and CDR2 from the germline V gene are LNHDA and SQIVND (reference sequence). The junction had 4 bases not matched to a gene; V was cut back by 4 bases and J by 4 bases. This CDR3 reads CASSTGTENQPQHF. The CDR3 nucleotides read TGTGCCAGTAGTACCGGGACAGAGAATCAGCCCCAGCATTTT.

The chain employs TRBV25-1 and TRBJ2-1; 8 bases are a match to TRBD2. This CDR3 contains 13 residues. V lost 9 bases to trimming and J lost 2 bases; unmatched junction nucleotides: 3. Germline V gene sequence: CDR1 MGHDK, CDR2 SYGVNS. The CDR3 coding sequence is TGTGCCAGTCGCGGGAGGCCCTACAATGAGCAGTTCTTC. It yields the protein CASRGRPYNEQFF. Using reference TRBV25-1 and TRBJ2-1 for the parts outside the CDR3, the full variable domain is EADIYQTPRYLVIGTGKKITLECSQTMGHDKMYWYQQDPGMELHLIHYSYGVNSTEKGDLSSESTVSRIRTEHFPLTLESARPSHTSQYLCASRGRPYNEQFFGPGTRLTVL.